The T cell receptor (beta chain) under discussion was sequenced for a study of shared clonotypes between healthy human individuals. Sequenced by immunoSEQ multiplex PCR; TCRdb stores in-frame clones only, minus some. Of more than 2 million clones in the sample, approximately 94% were seen once. The table lists this clone with a count of one. Naive CD8 cells comprised CD45RO-negative, CCR7-positively selected cells, excluding terminally differentiated effector memory CD45RA+ cells. Trimming removed 5 bases from V and 7 bases from J; junction bases left unmatched: 7. The CDR3 contains 15 residues. Germline values: CDR1 MNHEY, CDR2 SMNVEV (reference sequence).

The chain recombines TRBV27 with TRBJ2-2, with TRBD1 identical over 10 bases. The specimen was naive CD8+ T cells sorted from blood. This TCR was sampled from a man aged 18-30 years in good health. CDR3 loop: CASSETGTGVGELFF. DNA for the CDR3: TGTGCCAGCAGTGAAACCGGGACAGGGGTCGGGGAGCTGTTTTTT.